This paragraph reports one TCR beta chain. As yet, its antigen is unknown. These data belong to a study of cytomegalovirus exposure and HLA in healthy donors. Overall study context: Most genotyped donors, 75% to 85% of about 430, had Caucasian-associated genetic ancestry.

In germline, CDR1 is ENHRY, CDR2 SYGVKD. V was clipped by 5 bases and J by 2 bases, with 14 bases between them. The CDR3 covers 15 residues. The study ran its PCR with 60 Vbeta and 13 Jbeta primers. Study processing details: An analysis that came later counted some 85 million unique TCR beta chains, approximately 10 million shared. Measured with immunoSEQ multiplex PCR; TCRdb has only the in-frame clones, and not every one. V and J calls and clone size follow that table, whereas D and trimming were derived from the DNA. The data show around 100,000 clones, about three quarters seen once. The study, taken as a whole, reports: There were reportedly fewer N-insertions in an Asian-associated ancestry cluster than the roughly 700-donor mean, in a later analysis. Three of the chains that were CMV-associated were confirmed in vitro to be specific for CMV antigens.

This clonotype was obtained from a male donor in good health and CMV-seropositive. The sample comprised PBMCs. The J gene is TRBJ2-3, the V gene TRBV10-3; the D gene is possibly TRBD2 (5 bases). CDR3 protein: CAISSQAEITDTQYF. The CDR3 DNA reads TGTGCCATCAGTTCCCAAGCGGAGATCACAGATACGCAGTATTTT.